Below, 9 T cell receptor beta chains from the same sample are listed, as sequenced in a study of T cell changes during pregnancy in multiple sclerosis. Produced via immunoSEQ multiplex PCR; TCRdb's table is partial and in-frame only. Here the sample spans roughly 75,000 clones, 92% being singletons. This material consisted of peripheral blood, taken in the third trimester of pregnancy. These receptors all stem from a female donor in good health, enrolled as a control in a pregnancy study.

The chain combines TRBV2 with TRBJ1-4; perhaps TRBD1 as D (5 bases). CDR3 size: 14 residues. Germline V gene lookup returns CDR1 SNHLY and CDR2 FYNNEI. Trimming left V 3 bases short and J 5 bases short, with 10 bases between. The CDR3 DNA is TGTGCCAGCAGTGAGAGGGGAGGGAATGAAAAACTGTTTTTT. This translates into CASSERGGNEKLFF.

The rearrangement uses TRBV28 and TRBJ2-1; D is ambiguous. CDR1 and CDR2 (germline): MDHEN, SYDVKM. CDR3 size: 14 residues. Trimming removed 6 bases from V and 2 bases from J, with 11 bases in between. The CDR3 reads CASRNPGPYNEQFF. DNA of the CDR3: TGTGCCAGCAGAAACCCTGGCCCCTACAATGAGCAGTTCTTC.

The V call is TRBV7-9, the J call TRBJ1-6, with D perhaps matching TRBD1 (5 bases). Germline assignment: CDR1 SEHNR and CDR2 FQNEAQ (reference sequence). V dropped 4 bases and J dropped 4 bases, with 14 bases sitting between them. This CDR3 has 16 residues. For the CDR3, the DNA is TGTGCCAGCAGCTCCGAATGGGGGGGTTATAATTCACCCCTCCACTTT. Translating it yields CASSSEWGGYNSPLHF.

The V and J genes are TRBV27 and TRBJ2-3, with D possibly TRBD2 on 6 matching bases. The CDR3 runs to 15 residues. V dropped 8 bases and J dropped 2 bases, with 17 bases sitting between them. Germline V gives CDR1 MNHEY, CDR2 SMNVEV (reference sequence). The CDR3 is CASPRGDHITDTQYF. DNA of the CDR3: TGTGCCAGCCCCCGCGGGGACCATATCACAGATACGCAGTATTTT.

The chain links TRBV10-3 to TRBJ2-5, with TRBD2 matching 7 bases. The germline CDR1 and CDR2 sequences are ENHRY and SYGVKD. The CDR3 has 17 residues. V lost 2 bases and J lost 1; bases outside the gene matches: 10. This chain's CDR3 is CAISEGIGLGRQETQYF. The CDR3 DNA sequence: TGTGCCATCAGTGAGGGAATAGGACTAGGTCGCCAAGAGACCCAGTACTTC.

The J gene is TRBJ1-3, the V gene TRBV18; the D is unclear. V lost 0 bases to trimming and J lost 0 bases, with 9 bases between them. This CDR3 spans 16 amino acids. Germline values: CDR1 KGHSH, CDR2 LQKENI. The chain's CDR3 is CASSPPERFSGNTIYF. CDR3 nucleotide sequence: TGTGCCAGCTCACCACCCGAGAGGTTCTCTGGAAACACCATATATTTT.

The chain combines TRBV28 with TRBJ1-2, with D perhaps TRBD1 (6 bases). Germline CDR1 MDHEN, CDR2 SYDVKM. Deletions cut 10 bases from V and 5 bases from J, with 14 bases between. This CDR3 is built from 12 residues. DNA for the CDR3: TGTGCCACCGAAGAACAGGGATATGGCTACACCTTC. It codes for CATEEQGYGYTF.

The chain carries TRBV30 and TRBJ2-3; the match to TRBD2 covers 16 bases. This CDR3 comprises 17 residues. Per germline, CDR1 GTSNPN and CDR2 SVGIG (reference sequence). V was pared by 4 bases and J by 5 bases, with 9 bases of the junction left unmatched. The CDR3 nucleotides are TGTGCCTGGAACTCGGGACTAGCGGGGGGGATGATAGATACGCAGTATTTT. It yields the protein CAWNSGLAGGMIDTQYF.

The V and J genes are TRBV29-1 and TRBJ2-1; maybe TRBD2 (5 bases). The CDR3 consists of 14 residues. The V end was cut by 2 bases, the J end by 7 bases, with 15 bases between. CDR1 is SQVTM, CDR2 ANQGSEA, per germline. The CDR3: CSVEPLADTNEQFF. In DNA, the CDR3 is TGCAGCGTTGAACCCCTAGCCGATACAAATGAGCAGTTCTTC.